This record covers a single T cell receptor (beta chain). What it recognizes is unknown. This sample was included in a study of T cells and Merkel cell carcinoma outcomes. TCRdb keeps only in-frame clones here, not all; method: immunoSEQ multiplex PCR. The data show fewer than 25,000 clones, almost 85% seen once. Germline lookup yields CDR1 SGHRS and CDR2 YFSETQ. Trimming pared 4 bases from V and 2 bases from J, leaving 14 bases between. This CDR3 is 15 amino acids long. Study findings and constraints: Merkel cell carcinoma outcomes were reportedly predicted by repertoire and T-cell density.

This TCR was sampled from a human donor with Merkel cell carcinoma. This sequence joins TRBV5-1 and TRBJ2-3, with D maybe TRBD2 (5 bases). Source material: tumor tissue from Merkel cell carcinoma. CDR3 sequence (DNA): TGCGCCAGCAGCCTGGAGGACTTCGCCACAGATACGCAGTATTTT. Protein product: CASSLEDFATDTQYF.